This TCR beta chain was captured by sequencing in a study of control samples from healthy donors and cancer patients. This clone has a single count. The data were produced by immunoSEQ multiplex PCR, yet TCRdb's version contains in-frame clones alone and is incomplete. Of about 51,000 clones detected, 88% appear once; the ten largest clones hold about 40%. The CDR3 contains 15 residues. Germline V gene lookup returns CDR1 SGHTA and CDR2 FQGNSA. J was trimmed by 4 bases and V by 6 bases; bases with no gene match: 10. This TCR was sampled from a man aged 50 to 60 with head and neck cancer. Input material: PBMCs. The chain recombines TRBV7-2 with TRBJ1-1; TRBD1 matches 8 bases. The CDR3 sequence is CASRSRQGAATEAFF. DNA for the CDR3: TGTGCCAGCAGATCCCGGCAGGGGGCGGCCACTGAAGCTTTCTTT. Complete variable domain (other parts from reference TRBV7-2 and TRBJ1-1): GAGVSQSPSNKVTEKGKDVELRCDPISGHTALYWYRQSLGQGLEFLIYFQGNSAPDKSGLPSDRFSAERTGGSVSTLTIQRTQQEDSAVYLCASRSRQGAATEAFFGQGTRLTVV.